This TCR beta chain originates from a study of breast tumors, draining lymph nodes, adjacent tissues. Findings and caveats of the study: Data only fit, rather than demonstrated, lymph node origin of most tumor T cells.

This clonotype came up many times. Its antigen is not known. TCRdb reprocessed the multiplex PCR reads via MiXCR and lists one record per CDR3 protein. The sample shows 66,000 or so distinct CDR3 sequences, approximately 45% of them seen only once. This CDR3 is built from 12 residues. Germline V gene sequence: CDR1 WSHSY, CDR2 SAAADI. V usage is TRBV10-2 and J usage is TRBJ1-2; D call uncertain. Sequenced input: breast tumor tissue. The sequence was obtained from a female donor with breast cancer. Some clones in this sample may be carry-over from other donors' samples. The CDR3 DNA sequence: TGCGCTTGTGGGGTACAAGGCTATGGCTACACCTTC. It translates to CACGVQGYGYTF.